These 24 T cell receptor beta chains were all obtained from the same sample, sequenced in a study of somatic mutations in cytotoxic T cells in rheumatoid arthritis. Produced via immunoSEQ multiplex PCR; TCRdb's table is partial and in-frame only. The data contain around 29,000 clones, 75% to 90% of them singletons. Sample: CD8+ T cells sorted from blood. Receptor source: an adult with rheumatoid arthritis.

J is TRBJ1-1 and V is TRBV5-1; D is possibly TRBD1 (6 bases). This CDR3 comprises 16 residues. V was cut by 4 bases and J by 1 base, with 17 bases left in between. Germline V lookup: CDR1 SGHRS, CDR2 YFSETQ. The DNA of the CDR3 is TGCGCCAGCAGCCGAGGGCTGGGGGGCAAGAACACTGAAGCTTTCTTT. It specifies CASSRGLGGKNTEAFF.

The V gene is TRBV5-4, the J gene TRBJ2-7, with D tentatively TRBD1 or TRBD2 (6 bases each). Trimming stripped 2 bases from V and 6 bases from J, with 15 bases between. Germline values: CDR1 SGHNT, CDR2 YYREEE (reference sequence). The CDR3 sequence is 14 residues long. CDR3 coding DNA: TGTGCCAGCAGCTTTTGGGGGGCTAAATCCGAGCAGTACTTC. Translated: CASSFWGAKSEQYF.

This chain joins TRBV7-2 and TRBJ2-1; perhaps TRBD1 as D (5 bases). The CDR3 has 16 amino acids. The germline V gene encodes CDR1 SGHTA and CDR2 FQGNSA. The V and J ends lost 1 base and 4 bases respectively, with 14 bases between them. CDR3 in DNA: TGTGCCAGCAGCTTAGTGGCAGGGAAACCTTACAATGAGCAGTTCTTC. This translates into CASSLVAGKPYNEQFF. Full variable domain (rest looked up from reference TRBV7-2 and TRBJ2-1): GAGVSQSPSNKVTEKGKDVELRCDPISGHTALYWYRQSLGQGLEFLIYFQGNSAPDKSGLPSDRFSAERTGGSVSTLTIQRTQQEDSAVYLCASSLVAGKPYNEQFFGPGTRLTVL.

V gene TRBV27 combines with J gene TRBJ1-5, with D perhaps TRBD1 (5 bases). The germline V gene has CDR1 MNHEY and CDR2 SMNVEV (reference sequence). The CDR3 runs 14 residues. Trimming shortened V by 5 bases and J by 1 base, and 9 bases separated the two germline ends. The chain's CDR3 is CASSPGRSNQPQHF. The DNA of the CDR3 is TGTGCCAGCAGTCCGGGACGGAGCAATCAGCCCCAGCATTTT.

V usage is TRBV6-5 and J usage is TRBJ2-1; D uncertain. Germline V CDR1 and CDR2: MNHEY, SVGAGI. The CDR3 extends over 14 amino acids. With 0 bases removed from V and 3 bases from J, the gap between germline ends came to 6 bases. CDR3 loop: CASSYSADYNEQFF. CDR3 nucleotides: TGTGCCAGCAGTTACTCGGCGGACTACAATGAGCAGTTCTTC.

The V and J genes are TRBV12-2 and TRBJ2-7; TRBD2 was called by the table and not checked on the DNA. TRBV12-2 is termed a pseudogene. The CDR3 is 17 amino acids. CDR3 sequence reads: CASRLATIAGGSYEQYF. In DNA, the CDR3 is TGTGCAAGTCGCTTAGCGACCATAGCGGGAGGTTCCTACGAGCAGTACTTC.

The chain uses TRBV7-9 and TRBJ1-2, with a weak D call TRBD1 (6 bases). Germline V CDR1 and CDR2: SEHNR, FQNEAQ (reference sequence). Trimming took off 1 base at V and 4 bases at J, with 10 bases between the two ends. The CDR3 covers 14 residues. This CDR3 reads CASSLGGDTYGYTF. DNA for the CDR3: TGTGCCAGCAGCTTAGGGGGGGACACCTATGGCTACACCTTC.

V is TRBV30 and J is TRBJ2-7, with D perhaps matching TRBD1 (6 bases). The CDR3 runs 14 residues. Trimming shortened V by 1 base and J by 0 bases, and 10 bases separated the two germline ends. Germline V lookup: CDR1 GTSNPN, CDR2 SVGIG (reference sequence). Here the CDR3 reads CAWSGDKSSYEQYF. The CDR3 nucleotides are TGTGCCTGGAGTGGGGACAAGAGCTCCTACGAGCAGTACTTC.

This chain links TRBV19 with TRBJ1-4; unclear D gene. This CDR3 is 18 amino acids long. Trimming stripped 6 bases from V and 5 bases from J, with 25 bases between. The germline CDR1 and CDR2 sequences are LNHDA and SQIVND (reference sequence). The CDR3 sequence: CASRKGLQFYGWNEKLFF. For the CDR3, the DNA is TGTGCCAGTAGAAAGGGTCTGCAGTTCTACGGTTGGAATGAAAAACTGTTTTTT.

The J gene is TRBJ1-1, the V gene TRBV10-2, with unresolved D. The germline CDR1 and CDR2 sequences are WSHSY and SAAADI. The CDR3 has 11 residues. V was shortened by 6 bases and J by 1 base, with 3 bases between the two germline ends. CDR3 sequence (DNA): TGCGCCAGCAGCGGGAACACTGAAGCTTTCTTT. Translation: CASSGNTEAFF.

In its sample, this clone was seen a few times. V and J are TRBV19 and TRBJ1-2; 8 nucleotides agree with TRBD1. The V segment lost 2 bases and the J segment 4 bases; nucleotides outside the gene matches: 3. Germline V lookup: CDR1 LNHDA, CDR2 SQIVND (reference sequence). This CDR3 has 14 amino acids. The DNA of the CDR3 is TGTGCCAGTAGTATACAGGGGGCAGTCTATGGCTACACCTTC. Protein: CASSIQGAVYGYTF.

The CDR3 loop reads CASSSVGGPSTDTQYF. The DNA of the CDR3 is TGCGCCAGCAGCTCGGTGGGGGGCCCTAGCACAGATACGCAGTATTTT. V gene TRBV5-1 combines with J gene TRBJ2-3; either TRBD1 or TRBD2 may supply D (6 bases each). Germline CDR1 and CDR2: SGHRS and YFSETQ. Trimming shortened V by 3 bases and J by 0 bases, and 14 bases separated the two germline ends. The CDR3 runs 16 residues.

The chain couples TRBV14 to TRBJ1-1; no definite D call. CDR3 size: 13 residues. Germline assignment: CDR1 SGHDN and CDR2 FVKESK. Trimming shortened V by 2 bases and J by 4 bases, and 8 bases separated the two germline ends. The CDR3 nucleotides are TGTGCCAGCAGCCAACGCTTGGGCACTGAAGCTTTCTTT. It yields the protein CASSQRLGTEAFF.

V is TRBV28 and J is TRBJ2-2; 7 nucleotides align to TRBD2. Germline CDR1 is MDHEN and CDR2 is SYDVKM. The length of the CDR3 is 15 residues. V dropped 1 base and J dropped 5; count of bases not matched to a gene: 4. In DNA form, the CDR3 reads TGTGCCAGCAGTTTATCCTTCGGGAGGACCGGGGAGCTGTTTTTT. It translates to CASSLSFGRTGELFF.

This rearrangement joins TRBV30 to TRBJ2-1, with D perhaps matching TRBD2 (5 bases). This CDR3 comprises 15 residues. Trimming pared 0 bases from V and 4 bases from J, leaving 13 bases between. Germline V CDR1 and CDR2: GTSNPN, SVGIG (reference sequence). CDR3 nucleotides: TGTGCCTGGAGTGTAGACGGGATGCCGTACAATGAGCAGTTCTTC. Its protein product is CAWSVDGMPYNEQFF.

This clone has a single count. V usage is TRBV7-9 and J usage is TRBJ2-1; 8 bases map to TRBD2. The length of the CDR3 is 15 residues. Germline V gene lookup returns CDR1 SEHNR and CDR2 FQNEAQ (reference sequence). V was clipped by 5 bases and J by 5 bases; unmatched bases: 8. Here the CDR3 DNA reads TGTGCCAGCAGCATATCCGGGACTAGGAACAATGAGCAGTTCTTC. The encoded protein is CASSISGTRNNEQFF.

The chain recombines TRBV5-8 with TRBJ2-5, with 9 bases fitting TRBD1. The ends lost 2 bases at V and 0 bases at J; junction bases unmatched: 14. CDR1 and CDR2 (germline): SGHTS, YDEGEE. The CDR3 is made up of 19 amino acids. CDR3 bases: TGTGCCAGCAGCTTTTTGCTTAGCCGACGGGACAGGGACCAAGAGACCCAGTACTTC. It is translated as CASSFLLSRRDRDQETQYF.

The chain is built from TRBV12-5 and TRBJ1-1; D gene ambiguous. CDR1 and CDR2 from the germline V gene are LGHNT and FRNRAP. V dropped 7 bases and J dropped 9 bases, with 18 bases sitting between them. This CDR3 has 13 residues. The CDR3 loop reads CASARMTGSQAFF. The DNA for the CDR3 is TGTGCTAGTGCCCGAATGACCGGGTCACAAGCTTTCTTT.

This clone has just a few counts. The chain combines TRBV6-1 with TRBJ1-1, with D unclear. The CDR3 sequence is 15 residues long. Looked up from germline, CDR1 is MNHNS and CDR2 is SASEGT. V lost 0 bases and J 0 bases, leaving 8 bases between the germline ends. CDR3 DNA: TGTGCCAGCAGTGAAGCCCCACCATTGAACACTGAAGCTTTCTTT. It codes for CASSEAPPLNTEAFF.

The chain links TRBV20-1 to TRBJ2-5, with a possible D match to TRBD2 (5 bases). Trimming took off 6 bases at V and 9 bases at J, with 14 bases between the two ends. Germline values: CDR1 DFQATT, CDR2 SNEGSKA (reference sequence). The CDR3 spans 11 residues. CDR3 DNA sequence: TGCAGTGCCGGGCCCCAGCGGCCCCAGTACTTC. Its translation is CSAGPQRPQYF.

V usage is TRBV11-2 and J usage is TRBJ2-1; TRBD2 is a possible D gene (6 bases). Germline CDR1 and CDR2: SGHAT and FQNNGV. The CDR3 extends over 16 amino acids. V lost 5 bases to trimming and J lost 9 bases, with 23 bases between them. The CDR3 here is CASSPYPATSKSEQFF. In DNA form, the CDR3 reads TGTGCCAGCAGCCCATACCCGGCGACTAGTAAGAGTGAGCAGTTCTTC.

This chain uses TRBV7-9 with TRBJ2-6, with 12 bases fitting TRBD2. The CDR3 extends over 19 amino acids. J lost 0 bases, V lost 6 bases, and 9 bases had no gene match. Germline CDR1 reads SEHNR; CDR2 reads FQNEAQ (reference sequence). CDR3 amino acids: CASRLAGGPKLSGANVLTF. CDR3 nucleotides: TGTGCCAGCAGGCTAGCGGGAGGGCCCAAACTCTCTGGGGCCAACGTCCTGACTTTC.

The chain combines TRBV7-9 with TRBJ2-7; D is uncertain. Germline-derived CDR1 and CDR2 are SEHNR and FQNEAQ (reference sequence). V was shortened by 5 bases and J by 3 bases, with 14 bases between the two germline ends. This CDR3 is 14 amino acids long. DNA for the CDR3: TGTGCCAGCAGCCCCGGGCTAGACCTCTACGAGCAGTACTTC. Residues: CASSPGLDLYEQYF.

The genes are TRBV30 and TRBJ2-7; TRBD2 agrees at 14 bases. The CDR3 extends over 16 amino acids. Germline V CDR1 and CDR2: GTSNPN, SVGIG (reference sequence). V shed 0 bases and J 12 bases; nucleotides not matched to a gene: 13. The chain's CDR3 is CAWSVTPGLAGAEVYF. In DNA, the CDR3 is TGTGCCTGGAGTGTGACGCCGGGACTAGCGGGAGCTGAGGTGTACTTC.